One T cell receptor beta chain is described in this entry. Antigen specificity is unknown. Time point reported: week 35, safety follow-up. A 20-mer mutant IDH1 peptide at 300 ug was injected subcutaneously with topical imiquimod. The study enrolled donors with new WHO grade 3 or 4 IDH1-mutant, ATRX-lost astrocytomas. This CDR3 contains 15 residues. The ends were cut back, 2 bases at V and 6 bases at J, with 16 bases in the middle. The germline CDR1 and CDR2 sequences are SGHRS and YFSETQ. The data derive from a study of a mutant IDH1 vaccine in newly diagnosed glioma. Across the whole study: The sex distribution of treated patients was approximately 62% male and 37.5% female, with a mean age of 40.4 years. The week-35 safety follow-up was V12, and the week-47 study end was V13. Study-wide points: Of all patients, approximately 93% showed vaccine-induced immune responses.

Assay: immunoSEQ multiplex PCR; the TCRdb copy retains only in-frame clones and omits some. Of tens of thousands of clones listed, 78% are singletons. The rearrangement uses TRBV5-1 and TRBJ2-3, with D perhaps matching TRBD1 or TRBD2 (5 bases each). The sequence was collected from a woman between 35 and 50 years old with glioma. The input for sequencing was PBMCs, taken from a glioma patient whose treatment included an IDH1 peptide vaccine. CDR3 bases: TGCGCCAGCAGCTTATTCCGGGGCAATAGGGATACGCAGTATTTT. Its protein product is CASSLFRGNRDTQYF.